Described below is a single TCR beta chain sequence and its context. This sample stems from a study of blood T cell repertoires in COVID-19. Overall study context: Sites across the United States, Italy and Spain contributed samples from acute and convalescent COVID-19.

Sequencing used immunoSEQ multiplex PCR; TCRdb keeps in-frame clones, though not all of them. The sample contains about 120,000 clones, about four fifths of which appear only once. From germline, CDR1 is SEHNR and CDR2 FQNEAQ (reference sequence). CDR3 size: 12 residues. The germline V and J ends were trimmed by 5 bases and 5 bases, with 9 bases remaining between them. Sequencing was performed on peripheral blood. This TCR was sampled from a man aged 55 to 70 with active or convalescent COVID-19. V and J are TRBV7-9 and TRBJ1-1, with D hard to call. CDR3 sequence (DNA): TGTGCCAGCAGCCGTATGTCTACTGAAGCTTTCTTT. It translates to CASSRMSTEAFF.